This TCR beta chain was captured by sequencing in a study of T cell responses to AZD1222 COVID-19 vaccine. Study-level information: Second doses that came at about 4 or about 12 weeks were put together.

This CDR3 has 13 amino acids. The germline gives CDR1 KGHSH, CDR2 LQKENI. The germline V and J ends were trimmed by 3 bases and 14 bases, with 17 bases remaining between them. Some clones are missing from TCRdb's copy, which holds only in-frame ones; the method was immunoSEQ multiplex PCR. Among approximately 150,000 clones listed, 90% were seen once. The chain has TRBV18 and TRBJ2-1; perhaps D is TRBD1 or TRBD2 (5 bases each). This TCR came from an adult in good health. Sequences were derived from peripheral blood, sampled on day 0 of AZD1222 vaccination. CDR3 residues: CASSPQQEREKFF. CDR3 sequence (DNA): TGTGCCAGCTCACCCCAACAGGAAAGGGAGAAGTTCTTC.